The sample holds a few counts of the clone carrying this T cell receptor (beta chain). Its matching antigen is unknown. Trimming took 0 bases from V and 0 from J; bases not matched to a gene: 7. The germline CDR1 and CDR2 sequences are LGHDT and YNNKEL (reference sequence). This CDR3 spans 17 amino acids. The sample originates from a study of response to subunit inactivated influenza vaccine. TCRdb called the RT-PCR reads again in MiXCR, with one record for every CDR3 protein. The repertoire holds a few hundred thousand distinct CDR3 sequences, with 21% as singletons. Study-level results: It was suggested by the authors that few new T cells are recruited by each seasonal influenza vaccination.

The V and J genes are TRBV3-1 and TRBJ1-1; TRBD1 agrees at 7 bases. The clonotype was recovered from a man between 50 and 69 years old who received an inactivated influenza vaccine. This specimen consisted of PBMCs from blood, obtained 21 months after vaccination. In DNA, the CDR3 is TGTGCCAGCAGCCAAGAACCGGGACAGTATTTGAACACTGAAGCTTTCTTT. Translated, it gives CASSQEPGQYLNTEAFF. Looking up the rest from reference TRBV3-1 and TRBJ1-1 gives the full variable domain: DTAVSQTPKYLVTQMGNDKSIKCEQNLGHDTMYWYKQDSKKFLKIMFSYNNKELIINETVPNRFSPKSPDKAHLNLHINSLELGDSAVYFCASSQEPGQYLNTEAFFGQGTRLTVV.